This T cell receptor beta chain was identified in a study of Graves' ophthalmopathy and Graves' hyperthyroidism. Findings and caveats of the study: Appearing in blood as well were most expanded thyroid clonotypes above 0.001 frequency.

The sequenced template was RNA, covering the TCR beta CDR3 region. Amplification began with first-round RT-PCR using HTBI primers, then second-round multiplex PCR was performed. TCRdb redid the calling of the multiplex PCR reads with MiXCR, one entry per CDR3 protein. Among over 500,000 distinct CDR3 sequences listed, 22% were seen once. This clonotype was counted ten times or more. Antigen unknown. Germline CDR1 and CDR2: WSHSY and SAAADI. The CDR3 is 15 amino acids. J was trimmed by 8 bases and V by 3 bases; bases with no gene match: 11. Sample: peripheral blood. The clonotype was recovered from a woman younger than 30 with stable Graves' hyperthyroidism. Some clones in this sample may be carry-over from other donors' samples. The V and J genes are TRBV10-2 and TRBJ1-2, with 8 bases fitting TRBD1. CDR3 in amino acids: CASSDSPGQDGGYTF. For the CDR3, the DNA is TGCGCCAGCAGTGATTCACCGGGACAGGACGGCGGCTACACCTTC.